This T cell receptor beta chain was captured by sequencing in a study of technical replicates of blood from a handful of donors. Germline trimming cut 4 bases from V and 7 bases from J; bases unmatched to any gene: 10. CDR3 length: 16 amino acids. Germline CDR1 and CDR2: MGHRA and YSYEKL. Some clones are missing from TCRdb's copy, which holds only in-frame ones; the method was immunoSEQ multiplex PCR. Among 98,000 or so clones listed, approximately 95% were seen once. The sample consisted of T cells isolated from PBMCs. The sequence derives from a human donor in good health. The genes are TRBV4-1 and TRBJ2-1, with 10 bases aligning to TRBD2. The CDR3 DNA reads as TGCGCCAGCAGCCCCCTGATAGCGGGGGGCCTTAATGAGCAGTTCTTC. Its translation: CASSPLIAGGLNEQFF.